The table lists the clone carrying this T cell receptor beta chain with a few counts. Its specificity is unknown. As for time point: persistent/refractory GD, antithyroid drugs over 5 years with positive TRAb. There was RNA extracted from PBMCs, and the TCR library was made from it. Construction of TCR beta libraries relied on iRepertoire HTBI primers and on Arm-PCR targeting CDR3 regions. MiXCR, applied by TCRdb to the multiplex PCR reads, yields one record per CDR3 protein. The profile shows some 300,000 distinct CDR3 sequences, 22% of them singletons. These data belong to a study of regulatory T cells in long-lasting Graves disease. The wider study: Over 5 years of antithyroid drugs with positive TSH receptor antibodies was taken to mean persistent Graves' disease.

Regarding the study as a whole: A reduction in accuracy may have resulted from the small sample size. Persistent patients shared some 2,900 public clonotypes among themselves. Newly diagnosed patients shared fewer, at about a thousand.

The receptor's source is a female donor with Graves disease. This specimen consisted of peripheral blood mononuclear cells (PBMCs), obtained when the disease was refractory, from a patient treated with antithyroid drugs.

CDR3 DNA sequence: TGCGCCAGCTGGACAGGGAACACCGGGGAGCTGTTTTTT. This gives the protein CASWTGNTGELFF. This sequence joins TRBV10-2 and TRBJ2-2; the match to TRBD1 covers 7 bases. After removal of 8 bases from V and 1 base from J, the junction contained 1 base not matched to a gene. The CDR3 contains 13 residues. Germline V CDR1 and CDR2: WSHSY, SAAADI.